A selection of T cell receptor beta chains follows, all from one sample in a study of Ad26.COV2.S vaccination and SARS-CoV-2 variants. Data came from immunoSEQ multiplex PCR; TCRdb stores just in-frame clones and leaves some out. The table lists some 320,000 clones, roughly 80% of them singletons. The specimen comprised peripheral blood, sampled in a trial of Ad26.COV2.S vaccine versus placebo. These TCRs come from a person aged 18-65 years who received the Ad26.COV2.S COVID-19 vaccine or a placebo. CDR3s include the opening cysteine and the closing phenylalanine or tryptophan. A D gene is named only where the DNA matches it firmly. Size values are once, few and many counts, or a class for expanded clones, and some rows have none.

>TRBV6-5|.|TRBJ2-2|.
TGTGCCAGCACCGCGTGGGGGGCTAACACCGGGGAGCTGTTTTTT
CASTAWGANTGELFF
>TRBV28|.|TRBJ2-7|.
TGTGCCAGCAGTTTGAGCTCCACCTACGAGCAGTACTTC
CASSLSSTYEQYF
>TRBV11-3|.|TRBJ1-1|few
TGTGCCAGCAGCTTATCCCAGGGTCGGGAAGCTTTCTTT
CASSLSQGREAFF
>TRBV5-3|.|TRBJ1-2|few
TGTGCCAGAAGCTTGTTCAGATATGGCTACACCTTC
CARSLFRYGYTF
>TRBV19|.|TRBJ2-4|.
TGTGCCAGTAGTCAGCGACCAGAAAACATTCAGTACTTC
CASSQRPENIQYF
>TRBV5-4|TRBD1|TRBJ2-2|once
TGTGCCAGCAGCCCAATCCGGGACAGGGCCGCCGGGGAGCTGTTTTTT
CASSPIRDRAAGELFF
>TRBV10-3|TRBD1|TRBJ1-1|.
TGTGCCATCAGTACAGGGGGCACTGAAGCTTTCTTT
CAISTGGTEAFF
>TRBV9|TRBD1|TRBJ1-4|.
TGTGCCAGCAGCGTAACAGGGGACCCATATAATGAAAAACTGTTTTTT
CASSVTGDPYNEKLFF
>TRBV28|TRBD1|TRBJ1-1|once
TGTGCCAGCAGTTTACCTAGGACAGGGAACACTGAAGCTTTCTTT
CASSLPRTGNTEAFF
>TRBV6-6|.|TRBJ1-1|.
TGTGCCAGCAGTTACGTCTCGGGGGACACTGAAGCTTTCTTT
CASSYVSGDTEAFF
>TRBV2|TRBD2|TRBJ2-7|.
TGTGCCAGCAGTCTAGCGGGGGGTTCCTACGAGCAGTACTTC
CASSLAGGSYEQYF
>TRBV12-3/TRBV12-4|.|TRBJ2-1|.
TGTGCCAGCAGTTTATTGGGGAGGCTTGAGCAGTTCTTC
CASSLLGRLEQFF
>TRBV5-1|TRBD1|TRBJ2-2|once
TGCGCCAGCAGCTTGTCGTCCCAGGGGGCGAGATTAGATTTTGGGGAGCTGTTTTTT
CASSLSSQGARLDFGELFF
>TRBV5-1|.|TRBJ2-1|.
TGCGCCAGCAGCTTTACAGGACCCTCCTACAATGAGCAGTTCTTC
CASSFTGPSYNEQFF
>TRBV19|TRBD1|TRBJ1-2|.
TGTGCCAGTAGTATAGCCCCGACAGGGGTATATGGCTACACCTTC
CASSIAPTGVYGYTF
>TRBV4-1|.|TRBJ2-5|.
TGCGCCAGCGGCCCCCTTGGGGGAATCGGTGAGACCCAGTACTTC
CASGPLGGIGETQYF
>TRBV29-1|TRBD2|TRBJ2-4|.
TGCAGCGTTGCCGCGGGGGGAGCCAAAAACATTCAGTACTTC
CSVAAGGAKNIQYF
>TRBV7-9|.|TRBJ2-5|.
TGTGCCAGCAGCTTAGCCTCGGGGGAGACCCAGTACTTC
CASSLASGETQYF